The 29 T cell receptor beta chains presented below share a single source sample, sequenced in a study of blood T cell repertoires in COVID-19. The assay was immunoSEQ multiplex PCR, and TCRdb's table has in-frame clones only and misses some. The data show fewer than 150,000 clones, about 79% seen once. Sequencing input: peripheral blood. The receptor set was obtained from a woman in her forties or fifties with acute or convalescent COVID-19.

The chain uses TRBV4-1 and TRBJ1-1; tentatively, D is TRBD1 (5 bases). Looked up from germline, CDR1 is MGHRA and CDR2 is YSYEKL. The CDR3 covers 14 residues. Deletions cut 4 bases from V and 3 bases from J, with 12 bases between. CDR3 DNA sequence: TGCGCCAGCAGCCCCAGGGTTCAGGACACTGAAGCTTTCTTT. Translated: CASSPRVQDTEAFF.

This chain links TRBV5-1 with TRBJ2-3; 10 bases are shared with TRBD1. The V gene's germline CDR1 is SGHRS and CDR2 YFSETQ. The CDR3 extends over 17 amino acids. The V gene end was trimmed by 4 bases and the J gene end by 2 bases; junction bases not matched to a gene: 10. CDR3 sequence (DNA): TGCGCCAGCAGCCGACAGACAGGGGGCCGATCCACAGATACGCAGTATTTT. Its translation is CASSRQTGGRSTDTQYF.

This chain connects TRBV20-1 to TRBJ1-5; 7 positions match TRBD1. This CDR3 is 15 amino acids long. V lost 7 bases to trimming and J lost 4 bases; unmatched junction nucleotides: 13. Germline V gene lookup returns CDR1 DFQATT and CDR2 SNEGSKA (reference sequence). For the CDR3, the DNA is TGCAGTGTTAGTACAGGGACAGAGAAGAATCAGCCCCAGCATTTT. It is translated as CSVSTGTEKNQPQHF.

The DNA for the CDR3 is TGTGCCAGCAGCCCCAGCTCCTACGAGCAGTACTTC. It specifies CASSPSSYEQYF. This chain uses TRBV12-3 or TRBV12-4 with TRBJ2-7, with unresolved D. With 6 bases removed from V and 0 bases from J, the gap between germline ends came to 6 bases. The CDR3 has 12 residues.

The CDR3 sequence is CASSRGTALLNYGYTF. The CDR3 nucleotides are TGTGCCAGTAGTAGAGGGACAGCCCTCCTTAACTATGGCTACACCTTC. V gene TRBV19 combines with J gene TRBJ1-2, with 7 bases that match TRBD1. The ends lost 4 bases at V and 1 base at J; junction bases unmatched: 9. Germline loops: CDR1 LNHDA, CDR2 SQIVND (reference sequence). The CDR3 has 16 residues.

In this sample, this clone turned up a few times. The chain employs TRBV19 and TRBJ1-5, with 8 bases matching TRBD1. After removal of 5 bases from V and 5 bases from J, the junction contained 2 bases not matched to a gene. Germline V CDR1 and CDR2: LNHDA, SQIVND (reference sequence). The CDR3 runs to 13 residues. The CDR3 nucleotides read TGTGCCAGTAGTGTACAGGGGGATCAGCCCCAGCATTTT. Translating it yields CASSVQGDQPQHF.

This sequence joins TRBV19 and TRBJ1-1, with D possibly matching TRBD1 (6 bases). V gave up 7 bases and J gave up 7 bases, with 19 bases separating them. The CDR3 covers 14 residues. Germline V lookup: CDR1 LNHDA, CDR2 SQIVND (reference sequence). CDR3 DNA sequence: TGTGCCAGTACCTTGTCCCAGGGGAAAGTTGAAGCTTTCTTT. Protein: CASTLSQGKVEAFF.

The gene calls are TRBV19 and TRBJ1-5; 8 bases are shared with TRBD1. With 9 bases clipped from V and 2 bases from J, the junction kept 3 bases outside the gene matches. Germline V CDR1 and CDR2: LNHDA, SQIVND (reference sequence). CDR3 length equals 13 residues. CDR3 sequence: CASGQGGNQPQHF. The CDR3 DNA reads TGTGCCAGCGGACAGGGTGGCAATCAGCCCCAGCATTTT.

The CDR3 nucleotides are TGCGCCAGCAGCTTGGAGGGGACAGGCATAAACACTGAAGCTTTCTTT. It is translated as CASSLEGTGINTEAFF. The rearrangement uses TRBV5-1 and TRBJ1-1, with TRBD1 identical over 8 bases. The CDR3 is 16 amino acids. The V gene's germline CDR1 is SGHRS and CDR2 YFSETQ. J was trimmed by 2 bases and V by 0 bases; bases with no gene match: 6.

The chain's CDR3 is CASSESGGRETQYF. In DNA, the CDR3 is TGTGCCAGCAGTGAATCCGGGGGTCGAGAGACCCAGTACTTC. The chain has TRBV2 and TRBJ2-5, with D possibly TRBD2 on 6 matching bases. There are 14 residues in the CDR3. The germline gives CDR1 SNHLY, CDR2 FYNNEI. V lost 2 bases and J lost 4, with 11 bases in between.

The chain has TRBV4-2 and TRBJ2-3, with TRBD2 identical over 11 bases. Unmatched junction bases numbered 13, after V lost 4 bases and J lost 1 base. Germline assignment: CDR1 LGHNA and CDR2 YNFKEQ. The CDR3 loop spans 19 amino acids. CDR3 in amino acids: CASSRRLAGGPDGTDTQYF. CDR3 in DNA: TGTGCCAGCAGCCGCCGATTAGCGGGGGGGCCTGATGGCACAGATACGCAGTATTTT.

The V and J genes are TRBV20-1 and TRBJ2-5; D not resolved. Germline CDR1 reads DFQATT; CDR2 reads SNEGSKA (reference sequence). Trimming removed 5 bases at V and 2 bases at J, with 3 bases between. CDR3 length: 10 residues. The CDR3, as DNA: TGCAGTGCTCAACAAGAGACCCAGTACTTC. Amino acid sequence: CSAQQETQYF.

The chain is built from TRBV6-5 and TRBJ1-2, with 7 nucleotides matching TRBD1. Germline loops: CDR1 MNHEY, CDR2 SVGAGI. The CDR3 extends over 13 amino acids. With 7 bases clipped from V and 7 bases from J, the junction kept 9 bases outside the gene matches. CDR3 loop: CASTVRGRVGYTF. In DNA, the CDR3 is TGTGCCAGCACTGTAAGGGGGCGAGTTGGCTACACCTTC.

The chain carries TRBV4-1 and TRBJ2-2, with a weak D call TRBD2 (6 bases). CDR1 is MGHRA and CDR2 is YSYEKL in the germline V gene. The CDR3 spans 14 residues. Trimming pared 4 bases from V and 1 base from J, leaving 7 bases between. This CDR3 is CASSPGLNTGELFF. In nucleotides, the CDR3 is TGCGCCAGCAGCCCGGGACTGAACACCGGGGAGCTGTTTTTT.

The chain has TRBV7-9 and TRBJ2-1, with 9 bases lining up with TRBD2. Germline trimming cut 7 bases from V and 12 bases from J; bases unmatched to any gene: 4. The length of the CDR3 is 11 residues. Germline CDR1 SEHNR, CDR2 FQNEAQ (reference sequence). DNA for the CDR3: TGTGCCAGCAACAGCGGGGGGCCGCAGTTCTTC. Protein: CASNSGGPQFF.

The chain couples TRBV3-1 (or the pseudogene TRBV3-2) to TRBJ2-3; 7 bases align to TRBD1. With V trimmed by 0 bases and J by 0 bases, 9 bases remained unmatched. The CDR3 consists of 18 residues. The V gene's germline CDR1 is LGHDT and CDR2 YNNKEL (reference sequence). The CDR3 loop reads CASSQDTPGQVSTDTQYF. The CDR3 DNA sequence: TGTGCCAGCAGCCAAGATACCCCCGGACAGGTCAGCACAGATACGCAGTATTTT.

This sequence joins TRBV5-6 and TRBJ2-3; D is undetermined. Germline loops: CDR1 SGHDT, CDR2 YYEEEE. There are 15 residues in the CDR3. The ends were cut back, 2 bases at V and 4 bases at J, with 14 bases in the middle. The CDR3 sequence: CASSLSLVPADTQYF. DNA of the CDR3: TGTGCCAGCAGCTTATCCTTGGTCCCGGCAGATACGCAGTATTTT.

This chain connects TRBV6-5 to TRBJ2-7, with TRBD1 matching over 7 bases. Germline assignment: CDR1 MNHEY and CDR2 SVGAGI. The length of the CDR3 is 14 residues. Trimming removed 6 bases from V and 2 bases from J; junction bases left unmatched: 7. CDR3 sequence reads: CASRAQGPPYEQYF. The CDR3 DNA reads TGTGCCAGCAGGGCACAGGGGCCACCCTACGAGCAGTACTTC.

This clone was found once. The chain joins TRBV6-6 to TRBJ1-2; 7 positions agree with TRBD1. Germline CDR1 reads MNHNY; CDR2 reads SVGAGI (reference sequence). V was clipped by 7 bases and J by 3 bases; unmatched bases: 8. The CDR3 is 14 amino acids. The DNA for the CDR3 is TGTGCCAGCATCTCGGACGGGACAGACTATGGCTACACCTTC. As protein: CASISDGTDYGYTF.

Notes on this clone: Other nucleotide sequences from this sample produce the same CDR3. Here the CDR3 reads CASSPLDGYTF. The CDR3 DNA reads TGTGCCAGCTCACCCCTTGATGGCTACACCTTC. The chain joins TRBV18 to TRBJ1-2, with unresolved D. V lost 3 bases, J lost 6 bases, and 5 bases lay in between. The germline V gene has CDR1 KGHSH and CDR2 LQKENI. The CDR3 contains 11 residues.

In its sample, this clone was seen once. The V and J genes are TRBV2 and TRBJ2-3; TRBD1 is a possible D gene (6 bases). Germline CDR1 reads SNHLY; CDR2 reads FYNNEI. The V end was cut by 8 bases, the J end by 1 base, with 7 bases between. The CDR3 contains 12 residues. The CDR3 bases are TGTGCCAGCGGACAGCGCACAGATACGCAGTATTTT. It translates to CASGQRTDTQYF.

The chain employs TRBV5-1 and TRBJ2-7; 7 bases map to TRBD1. The CDR3 is made up of 14 amino acids. Trimming took 0 bases from V and 4 from J; bases not matched to a gene: 4. Germline V gene lookup returns CDR1 SGHRS and CDR2 YFSETQ. CDR3 amino acids: CASSLEGTEYEQYF. The CDR3 nucleotides are TGCGCCAGCAGCTTGGAAGGGACAGAGTACGAGCAGTACTTC.

V gene TRBV19 combines with J gene TRBJ2-7; no definite D call. The V end was cut by 9 bases, the J end by 1 base, with 16 bases between. The CDR3 extends over 14 amino acids. The germline V gene has CDR1 LNHDA and CDR2 SQIVND (reference sequence). The CDR3 sequence: CASTRSASSYEQYF. DNA for the CDR3: TGTGCCAGCACCAGGTCGGCTTCATCCTACGAGCAGTACTTC. Looking up the rest from reference TRBV19 and TRBJ2-7 gives the full variable domain: DGGITQSPKYLFRKEGQNVTLSCEQNLNHDAMYWYRQDPGQGLRLIYYSQIVNDFQKGDIAEGYSVSREKKESFPLTVTSAQKNPTAFYLCASTRSASSYEQYFGPGTRLTVT.

The chain uses TRBV6-6 and TRBJ1-1, with D hard to call. In germline, CDR1 is MNHNY, CDR2 SVGAGI (reference sequence). Trimming pared 5 bases from V and 1 base from J, leaving 8 bases between. The CDR3 has 13 amino acids. The CDR3 bases are TGTGCCAGCAGTCATACAGAGAACACTGAAGCTTTCTTT. This sequence encodes CASSHTENTEAFF.

The chain combines TRBV30 with TRBJ2-3; 10 bases are a match to TRBD2. The V gene's germline CDR1 is GTSNPN and CDR2 SVGIG (reference sequence). This CDR3 has 15 amino acids. Trimming took 0 bases from V and 2 from J; bases not matched to a gene: 2. The CDR3 protein is CAWSVSGGPTDTQYF. The CDR3 DNA sequence: TGTGCCTGGAGTGTTAGCGGGGGGCCCACAGATACGCAGTATTTT.

J is TRBJ1-1 and V is TRBV5-1, with D tentatively TRBD1 (6 bases). This CDR3 region has 14 residues. Trimming cost V 1 base and J 5 bases, with 12 bases left between them. The germline V gene has CDR1 SGHRS and CDR2 YFSETQ. The CDR3 protein is CASSLLGAGTEAFF. The CDR3 bases are TGCGCCAGCAGCTTGTTGGGGGCTGGGACTGAAGCTTTCTTT.

The chain uses TRBV30 and TRBJ1-4, with TRBD1 matching 9 bases. The CDR3 is 14 amino acids. Losses at the gene ends were 3 bases for V and 7 bases for J; bases not matched to a gene: 6. Germline-derived CDR1 and CDR2 are GTSNPN and SVGIG (reference sequence). CDR3 in DNA: TGTGCCTGGAGCCTGGGGACAGGGTTTGAAAAACTGTTTTTT. Encoded protein: CAWSLGTGFEKLFF.

This clone was recorded a few times. V usage is TRBV19 and J usage is TRBJ2-6; D is uncertain. Deletions cut 9 bases from V and 4 bases from J, with 13 bases between. The CDR3 is 14 amino acids. Germline CDR1 LNHDA, CDR2 SQIVND (reference sequence). DNA for the CDR3: TGTGCCAGCTTTGAGACTGCCGGGGCCAACGTCCTGACTTTC. Its translation is CASFETAGANVLTF.

The J gene is TRBJ2-1, the V gene TRBV29-1; TRBD2 matches at 10 bases. Germline V gene lookup returns CDR1 SQVTM and CDR2 ANQGSEA. Trimming removed 4 bases from V and 10 bases from J; junction bases left unmatched: 10. CDR3 length: 14 residues. The CDR3 is CSVVRGLASGEQFF. CDR3 coding DNA: TGCAGCGTTGTCAGGGGACTAGCGTCCGGCGAGCAGTTCTTC.